The 27 T cell receptor beta chains below all came from one sample that was sequenced in a study of cytomegalovirus exposure and HLA in healthy donors. The PCR made use of 60 Vbeta and 13 Jbeta primers. Assay: immunoSEQ multiplex PCR; the TCRdb copy retains only in-frame clones and omits some. This table holds about 120,000 clones, 8% to 10% found once. Specimen: PBMCs. The receptors were sampled from a man aged 30-40 years in good health and CMV-seronegative.

This clone was recorded a few times. The chain uses TRBV12-5 and TRBJ2-2; 7 nucleotides match TRBD1. Germline V gene sequence: CDR1 LGHNT, CDR2 FRNRAP. V trimming: 5 bases; J trimming: 4 bases; junction bases outside the gene matches: 7. This CDR3 region has 15 residues. CDR3 nucleotides: TGTGCTAGTGGTCCCTTCGGGACAGTCACCGGGGAGCTGTTTTTT. Translation gives CASGPFGTVTGELFF.

The rearrangement links TRBV28 to TRBJ2-1, with unresolved D. Germline CDR1 and CDR2: MDHEN and SYDVKM. V was shortened by 4 bases and J by 5 bases, with 6 bases between the two germline ends. This CDR3 comprises 12 residues. Written as DNA, the CDR3 is TGTGCCAGCAGTTCGGTCCACAATGAGCAGTTCTTC. Protein: CASSSVHNEQFF.

This chain connects TRBV28 to TRBJ1-6; D remains ambiguous. Germline CDR1 reads MDHEN; CDR2 reads SYDVKM. The CDR3 has 15 amino acids. The V end was cut by 5 bases, the J end by 7 bases, with 15 bases between. The CDR3 loop reads CASSLSIQTNSPLHF. CDR3 DNA sequence: TGTGCCAGCAGTCTGTCGATACAGACAAATTCACCCCTCCACTTT.

This rearrangement joins TRBV29-1 to TRBJ2-7; 8 nucleotides line up with TRBD1. The CDR3 has 14 residues. Germline CDR1 is SQVTM and CDR2 is ANQGSEA. The J segment lost 2 bases and the V segment lost 6 bases, leaving 9 bases of the junction unmatched. In nucleotides, the CDR3 is TGCAGCGTAGTCCCGGGACAGGAAGCCTACGAGCAGTACTTC. Its protein product is CSVVPGQEAYEQYF.

This clone was counted between two and nine times. The chain uses TRBV10-1 and TRBJ2-7; 10 nucleotides line up with TRBD1. The V and J ends lost 0 bases and 6 bases, in that order; junction bases with no gene match: 11. The CDR3 sequence is 17 residues long. Germline V gives CDR1 WNHNN, CDR2 SYGVQD (reference sequence). This chain's CDR3 is CASSESTLRTGGIEQYF. DNA of the CDR3: TGCGCCAGCAGTGAGTCGACTCTCAGGACAGGGGGGATCGAGCAGTACTTC.

The sample holds a few counts of this clone. The chain uses TRBV7-8 and TRBJ2-7, with TRBD2 identical over 11 bases. The ends lost 5 bases at V and 4 bases at J; junction bases unmatched: 4. The germline V gene has CDR1 SGHVS and CDR2 FQNEAQ. The CDR3 contains 14 residues. The DNA for the CDR3 is TGTGCCAGCAGCAATCGACTAGCGGGGTACGAGCAGTACTTC. This translates into CASSNRLAGYEQYF.

The table lists this clone with a few counts. The chain is built from TRBV4-2 and TRBJ2-7, with 9 bases matching TRBD2. The J segment lost 6 bases and the V segment lost 4 bases, leaving 7 bases of the junction unmatched. Germline lookup yields CDR1 LGHNA and CDR2 YNFKEQ. The CDR3 contains 14 residues. The CDR3 DNA sequence: TGTGCCAGCAGCCTTAAGCGGGAGGAGGGCGAGCAGTACTTC. It yields the protein CASSLKREEGEQYF.

This clone was seen a handful of times. This chain uses TRBV6-1 with TRBJ2-7; 8 nucleotides match TRBD1. This CDR3 comprises 14 residues. With 5 bases clipped from V and 7 bases from J, the junction kept 10 bases outside the gene matches. Germline V gene sequence: CDR1 MNHNS, CDR2 SASEGT. The CDR3 nucleotides are TGTGCCAGCAGTAAAACCGGGACAGGAGGTGAGCAGTACTTC. Translated: CASSKTGTGGEQYF.

This clone was seen a handful of times. The CDR3 DNA reads as TGTGCCAGCGTTGGGGGGTCGGGCACCGGGGAGCTGTTTTTT. Translated, it gives CASVGGSGTGELFF. The V gene is TRBV28, the J gene TRBJ2-2, with D possibly TRBD2 on 6 matching bases. This CDR3 has 14 residues. Germline-derived CDR1 and CDR2 are MDHEN and SYDVKM. V was cut by 8 bases and J by 4 bases, with 14 bases left in between.

The V gene is TRBV19, the J gene TRBJ2-7; 7 nucleotides align to TRBD1. CDR1 and CDR2 (germline): LNHDA, SQIVND (reference sequence). This CDR3 comprises 15 residues. After removal of 6 bases from V and 2 bases from J, the junction contained 10 bases not matched to a gene. Here the CDR3 reads CASSSRTGRAYEQYF. CDR3 sequence (DNA): TGTGCCAGTAGCTCTAGGACAGGTAGGGCCTACGAGCAGTACTTC. Full variable domain (remainder filled in from reference TRBV19 and TRBJ2-7): DGGITQSPKYLFRKEGQNVTLSCEQNLNHDAMYWYRQDPGQGLRLIYYSQIVNDFQKGDIAEGYSVSREKKESFPLTVTSAQKNPTAFYLCASSSRTGRAYEQYFGPGTRLTVT.

This clone has more than one count but fewer than ten. The genes are TRBV7-9 and TRBJ2-1, with 7 bases lining up with TRBD1. The CDR3 has 17 amino acids. The germline V gene has CDR1 SEHNR and CDR2 FQNEAQ (reference sequence). The V segment lost 3 bases and the J segment 0 bases; nucleotides outside the gene matches: 8. CDR3 coding DNA: TGTGCCAGCAGCTTTGGGTCGGGACAGAGCTCCTACAATGAGCAGTTCTTC. It is translated as CASSFGSGQSSYNEQFF.

A few counts support this clone. The chain employs TRBV7-2 and TRBJ2-3, with D maybe TRBD2 (5 bases). Germline-derived CDR1 and CDR2 are SGHTA and FQGNSA. This CDR3 region has 16 residues. V lost 2 bases and J 2 bases, leaving 14 bases between the germline ends. CDR3 DNA: TGTGCCAGCAGCTTACCACCAGAGCGGAACACAGATACGCAGTATTTT. It codes for CASSLPPERNTDTQYF.

V and J are TRBV6-5 and TRBJ1-1, with D possibly TRBD1 on 6 matching bases. Germline V gene sequence: CDR1 MNHEY, CDR2 SVGAGI. CDR3 size: 15 residues. V was pared by 4 bases and J by 6 bases, with 18 bases between. CDR3 sequence: CASSSYTIGGAEAFF. In DNA form, the CDR3 reads TGTGCCAGCAGTTCCTACACCATAGGGGGAGCTGAAGCTTTCTTT.

This clone has at least ten counts. The V call is TRBV6-1, the J call TRBJ1-1; D not resolved. Germline loops: CDR1 MNHNS, CDR2 SASEGT. The CDR3 extends over 11 amino acids. V was shortened by 5 bases and J by 11 bases, with 12 bases between the two germline ends. Here the CDR3 DNA reads TGTGCCAGCAGTCGACCGGCGAGGGCTTTCTTT. Translated, it gives CASSRPARAFF.

This clone was seen only a few times. No conserved phenylalanine or tryptophan is present at the end of the CDR3, so a read error is the likely explanation. The genes are TRBV14 and TRBJ1-2; a possible D gene is TRBD1 (5 bases). Trimming removed 2 bases at V and 2 bases at J, with 6 bases between. This CDR3 contains 13 residues. The germline CDR1 and CDR2 sequences are SGHDN and FVKESK. CDR3 sequence (DNA): TGTGCCAGCAGCCAACGGGACAACTATGGCTACACCGTC. This sequence encodes CASSQRDNYGYTV.

The chain carries TRBV7-9 and TRBJ2-7; 7 nucleotides match TRBD2. V lost 6 bases and J lost 6; bases outside the gene matches: 5. The CDR3 has 12 residues. Germline V gene lookup returns CDR1 SEHNR and CDR2 FQNEAQ (reference sequence). CDR3 amino acids: CASSSRGGEQYF. As DNA, the CDR3 is TGTGCCAGCAGTTCGCGCGGGGGCGAGCAGTACTTC. The complete variable domain, with remaining parts taken from reference TRBV7-9 and TRBJ2-7, reads DTGVSQNPRHKITKRGQNVTFRCDPISEHNRLYWYRQTLGQGPEFLTYFQNEAQLEKSRLLSDRFSAERPKGSFSTLEIQRTEQGDSAMYLCASSSRGGEQYFGPGTRLTVT.

The rearrangement joins TRBV19 to TRBJ2-7, with a weak D call TRBD1 (5 bases). Trimming took off 3 bases at V and 7 bases at J, with 10 bases between the two ends. Germline CDR1 reads LNHDA; CDR2 reads SQIVND (reference sequence). The CDR3 is 12 amino acids. The CDR3 nucleotides read TGTGCCAGTAGTATCCCAGGGCGAGAGCAGTACTTC. Translated, it gives CASSIPGREQYF.

The table lists this clone with a few counts. In DNA, the CDR3 is TGCAGTGTATATTCTGGAAACACCATATATTTT. This codes for CSVYSGNTIYF. V gene TRBV20-1 combines with J gene TRBJ1-3, with D hard to call. This CDR3 has 11 amino acids. The V end lost 7 bases, the J end lost 1 base, and 5 bases lay between the germline ends. Germline V gene lookup returns CDR1 DFQATT and CDR2 SNEGSKA (reference sequence).

V and J are TRBV11-2 and TRBJ2-7; 7 positions match TRBD1. In germline, CDR1 is SGHAT, CDR2 FQNNGV. CDR3 length: 15 residues. Trimming removed 5 bases from V and 4 bases from J; junction bases left unmatched: 11. This CDR3 reads CASSPRTGPLYEQYF. The DNA of the CDR3 is TGTGCCAGCAGCCCACGGACAGGACCACTTTACGAGCAGTACTTC.

This clone was seen a few times. V gene TRBV4-1 combines with J gene TRBJ1-1; no definite D call. The CDR3 is made up of 14 amino acids. Trimming took off 3 bases at V and 1 base at J, with 9 bases between the two ends. Germline V gene lookup returns CDR1 MGHRA and CDR2 YSYEKL. The CDR3 is CASSQGTPNTEAFF. CDR3 coding DNA: TGCGCCAGCAGCCAGGGCACACCGAACACTGAAGCTTTCTTT.

The chain links TRBV5-1 to TRBJ1-6, with 7 bases lining up with TRBD1. CDR1 and CDR2 from the germline V gene are SGHRS and YFSETQ. V dropped 1 base and J dropped 7; count of bases not matched to a gene: 14. This CDR3 is 18 amino acids long. CDR3 residues: CASSLQPTGMDRNSPLHF. Here the CDR3 DNA reads TGCGCCAGCAGCTTGCAACCGACAGGGATGGATCGCAATTCACCCCTCCACTTT.

This chain uses TRBV9 with TRBJ2-6; D remains ambiguous. CDR3 size: 15 residues. V dropped 0 bases and J dropped 0 bases, with 4 bases sitting between them. CDR1 and CDR2 (germline): SGDLS, YYNGEE. The CDR3 DNA is TGTGCCAGCAGCGTAGGTTACTCTGGGGCCAACGTCCTGACTTTC. It yields the protein CASSVGYSGANVLTF.

This clone showed up just a few times. The CDR3 coding sequence is TGTGCGGGAGGGGGGACTAGCGCCTCCTACGAGCAGTACTTC. This sequence encodes CAGGGTSASYEQYF. The chain couples TRBV30 to TRBJ2-7, with TRBD2 identical over 10 bases. The CDR3 runs to 14 residues. CDR1 is GTSNPN, CDR2 SVGIG, per germline (reference sequence).

The chain employs TRBV19 and TRBJ1-5; weak D call: TRBD1 (6 bases). CDR3 length: 17 residues. V was clipped by 5 bases and J by 5 bases, with 22 bases between them. Germline loops: CDR1 LNHDA, CDR2 SQIVND (reference sequence). CDR3 DNA: TGTGCCAGTAGTTCGAATCTGAACAGGGCTAGGGATCAGCCCCAGCATTTT. It is translated as CASSSNLNRARDQPQHF.

This clone turned up a few times. The CDR3 nucleotides read TGTGCCAGTAGTACAGGGGTAAGCAATGAGCAGTTCTTC. Amino acid sequence: CASSTGVSNEQFF. The chain has TRBV19 and TRBJ2-1, with TRBD1 as a possible D gene (6 bases). The CDR3 is made up of 13 amino acids. Between the trimmed V and J ends, which lost 4 bases and 6 bases, there was a span of 10 bases. Germline CDR1 and CDR2: LNHDA and SQIVND (reference sequence).

This clone was counted a few times. In DNA, the CDR3 is TGCGCCAGCAGTGTGACTAGCAACCGAATTGACAATGAGCAGTTCTTC. It codes for CASSVTSNRIDNEQFF. The gene calls are TRBV10-1 and TRBJ2-1; 7 bases are shared with TRBD2. V lost 4 bases and J lost 5; bases outside the gene matches: 11. CDR1 and CDR2 from the germline V gene are WNHNN and SYGVQD (reference sequence). The CDR3 has 16 amino acids.

This clone is labeled medium-sized (0.01 to 0.1%). The chain carries TRBV19 and TRBJ2-3; 10 bases are shared with TRBD2. V was pared by 6 bases and J by 4 bases, with 7 bases of the junction left unmatched. This CDR3 is 15 amino acids long. Per germline, CDR1 LNHDA and CDR2 SQIVND (reference sequence). As DNA, the CDR3 is TGTGCCAGTAGGGACCTAGCGGGGGACGCAGATACGCAGTATTTT. This encodes CASRDLAGDADTQYF.